The sample holds a few counts of the clone carrying this T cell receptor beta chain. Its matching antigen is unknown. These data come from a study of T cells after yellow fever vaccination. Study results and limitations: The study re-detected most primary-vaccination clones after the booster (nearly 97% CD4, roughly 88% CD8). The presence of abundant clonotypes contaminating from the bulk population was possible in FACS-sorted repertoires.

TCRdb independently ran MiXCR on the 5' RACE reads; one entry per CDR3 protein. The sample holds about 120,000 distinct CDR3 sequences, around 15% seen once. V was pared by 0 bases and J by 7 bases, with 15 bases between. Germline CDR1 is LGHNA and CDR2 is YSLEER. The CDR3 is 16 amino acids. This chain connects TRBV4-3 to TRBJ1-4; maybe TRBD1 (6 bases). Sample: CD8+ T cells sorted from PBMCs, taken 5 days after the yellow fever booster vaccination. The sequence was collected from a man younger than 35 who received the YFV17D yellow fever vaccine. Here the CDR3 reads CASSQDSGAFGEKLFF. CDR3 coding DNA: TGCGCCAGCAGCCAAGATTCGGGGGCGTTTGGTGAAAAACTGTTTTTT.